This record concerns one T cell receptor beta chain sequence. Mismatch with germline at one junction end may stem from a read error. Per the original methods: How many nucleated cells were present was estimated from reference gene primer amplification. Assay used: immunoSEQ multiplex PCR; TCRdb lists only in-frame clones, some missing. V and J calls and clone size follow that table, whereas D and trimming were derived from the DNA. The profile shows a few hundred thousand clones, 85% to 90% of them singletons. The sample is drawn from a study of blood T cell repertoires in COVID-19. The germline V gene encodes CDR1 LNHDA and CDR2 SQIVND (reference sequence). CDR3 length: 12 amino acids.

The chain has TRBV19 and TRBJ2-3; D uncertain. Source material: peripheral blood. The sequence derives from a middle-aged woman who had recovered from COVID-19. CDR3 nucleotides: TGTGCCAGTAGCATAGTTCCCATTACGCAGTATTTT. Its protein is CASSIVPITQYF.